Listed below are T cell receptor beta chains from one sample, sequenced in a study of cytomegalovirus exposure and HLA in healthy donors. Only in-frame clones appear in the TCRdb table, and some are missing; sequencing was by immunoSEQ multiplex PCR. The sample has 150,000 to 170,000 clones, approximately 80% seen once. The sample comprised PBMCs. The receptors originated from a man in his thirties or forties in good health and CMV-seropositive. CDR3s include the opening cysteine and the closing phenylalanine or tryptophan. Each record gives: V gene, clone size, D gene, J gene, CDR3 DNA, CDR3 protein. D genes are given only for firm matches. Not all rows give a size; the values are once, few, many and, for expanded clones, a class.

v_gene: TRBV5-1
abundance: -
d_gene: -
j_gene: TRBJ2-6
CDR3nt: TGCGCCAGCAGCTTGCTACGGGGTGTCTCTGGGGCCAACGTCCTGACTTTC
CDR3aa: CASSLLRGVSGANVLTF

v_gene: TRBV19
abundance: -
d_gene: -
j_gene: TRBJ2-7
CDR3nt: TGTGCCAGTAGTATAATGGGCAGAACCTACGAGCAGTACTTC
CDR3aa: CASSIMGRTYEQYF

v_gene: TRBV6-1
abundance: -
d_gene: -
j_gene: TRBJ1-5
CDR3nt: TGTGCCAGCAGACCCCTATCCCTCAATCAGCCCCAGCATTTT
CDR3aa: CASRPLSLNQPQHF

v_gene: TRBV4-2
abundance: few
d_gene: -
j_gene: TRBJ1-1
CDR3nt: TGTGCCAGCAGCCAAGTACCGGACAAGGAAGCTTTCTTT
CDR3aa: CASSQVPDKEAFF

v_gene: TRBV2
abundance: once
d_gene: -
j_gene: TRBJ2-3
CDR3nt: TGTGCCAGCAGTCCCCGGCAGACGGGTAGCACAGATACGCAGTATTTT
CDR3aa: CASSPRQTGSTDTQYF

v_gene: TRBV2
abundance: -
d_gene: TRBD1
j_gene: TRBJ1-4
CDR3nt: TGTGCCAGCCGACCCATCGGGCTGACAGGGGGGGGTGAAAAACTGTTTTTT
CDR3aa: CASRPIGLTGGGEKLFF

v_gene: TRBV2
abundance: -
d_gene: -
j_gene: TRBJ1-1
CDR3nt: TGTGCCAGCAGACAAGACATACATAGAGCTTTCTTT
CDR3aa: CASRQDIHRAFF

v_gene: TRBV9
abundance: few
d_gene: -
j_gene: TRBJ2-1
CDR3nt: TGTGCCAGCAGCGTAGCTGGAGGGAGGGGGGATGAGCAGTTCTTC
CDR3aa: CASSVAGGRGDEQFF

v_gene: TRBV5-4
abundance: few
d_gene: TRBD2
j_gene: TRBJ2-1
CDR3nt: TGTGCCAGCAGCTCCTCTAGCGGGAGGGCCGGTGAGCAGTTCTTC
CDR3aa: CASSSSSGRAGEQFF

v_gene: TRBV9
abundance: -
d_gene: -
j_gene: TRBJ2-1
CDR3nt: TGTGCCAGCAGCTTCTTGACCGGGCCAGGGAATGAGCAGTTCTTC
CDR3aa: CASSFLTGPGNEQFF

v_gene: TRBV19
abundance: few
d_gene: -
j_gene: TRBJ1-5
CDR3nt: TGTGCCAGTAGTATAGATCTGTTTGGACAGCTGCATTTT
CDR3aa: CASSIDLFGQLHF

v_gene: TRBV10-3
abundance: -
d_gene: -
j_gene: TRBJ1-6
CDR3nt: TGTGCCATCAGTGGGGGGGAGAATAATTCACCCCTCCACTTT
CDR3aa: CAISGGENNSPLHF

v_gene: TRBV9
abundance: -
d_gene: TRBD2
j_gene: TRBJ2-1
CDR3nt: TGTGCCAGCAGCGTAGATCCCCTAGCGGGAGAGCAGTTCTTC
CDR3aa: CASSVDPLAGEQFF

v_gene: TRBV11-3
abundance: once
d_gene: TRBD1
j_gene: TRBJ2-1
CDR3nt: TGTGCCAGCAGCTTGGACAGGGTCAATGAGCAGTTCTTC
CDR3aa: CASSLDRVNEQFF

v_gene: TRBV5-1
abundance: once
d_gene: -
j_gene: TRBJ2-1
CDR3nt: TGCGCCAGCATGGAGGGGACTCTCCGCTACAATGAGCAGTTCTTC
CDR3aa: CASMEGTLRYNEQFF

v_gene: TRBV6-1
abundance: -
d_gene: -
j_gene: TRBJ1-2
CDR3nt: TGTGCCAGCAGTGATACCCAAGCGGGTGGCTACACCTTC
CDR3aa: CASSDTQAGGYTF

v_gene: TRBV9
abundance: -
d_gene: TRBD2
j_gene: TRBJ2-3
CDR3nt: TGTGCCAGCAGCGTATCAACTAGCGGGAGACAAGATACGCAGTATTTT
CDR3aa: CASSVSTSGRQDTQYF

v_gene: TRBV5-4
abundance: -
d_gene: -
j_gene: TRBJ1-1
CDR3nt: TGTGCCAGCAGCCCGGACACCGACACTGAAGCTTTCTTT
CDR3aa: CASSPDTDTEAFF

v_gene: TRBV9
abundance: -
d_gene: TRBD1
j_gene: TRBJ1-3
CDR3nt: TGTGCCAGCAGCGCACAGGGGGCTCTTGGAAACACCATATATTTT
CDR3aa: CASSAQGALGNTIYF

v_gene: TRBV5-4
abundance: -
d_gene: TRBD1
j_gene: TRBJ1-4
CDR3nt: TGTGCCAGCAGCTGGGACAGAACAAATGAAAAACTGTTTTTT
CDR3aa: CASSWDRTNEKLFF

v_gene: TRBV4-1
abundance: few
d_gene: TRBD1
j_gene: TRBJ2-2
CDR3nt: TGCGCCAGCCCCCGAACCGACAGGGGGAGTAGCACCGGGGAGCTGTTTTTT
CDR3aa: CASPRTDRGSSTGELFF

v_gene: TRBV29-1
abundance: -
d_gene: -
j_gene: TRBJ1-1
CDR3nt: TGCAGCGCACACAGGGCGGCTGAAGCTTTCTTT
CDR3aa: CSAHRAAEAFF